What follows are 7 T cell receptor beta chains derived from one specimen sequenced in a study of blood T cell repertoires in COVID-19. Assay: immunoSEQ multiplex PCR; the TCRdb copy retains only in-frame clones and omits some. Of about 350,000 clones in the sample, around 86% were seen once. The sample was peripheral blood. The receptors stem from a woman aged 45 to 65 with COVID-19, enrolled during active disease.

This rearrangement joins TRBV7-3 to TRBJ2-1; 12 bases are a match to TRBD2. Germline-derived CDR1 and CDR2 are SGHTA and FQGTGA. V shed 2 bases and J 5 bases; nucleotides not matched to a gene: 7. There are 17 residues in the CDR3. The CDR3 coding sequence is TGTGCCAGCAGCTTAGGTCCTAGCGGGAGGGGAGACAATGAGCAGTTCTTC. This encodes CASSLGPSGRGDNEQFF.

The genes are TRBV27 and TRBJ2-7, with 10 bases lining up with TRBD2. The CDR3 is 14 amino acids. Germline assignment: CDR1 MNHEY and CDR2 SMNVEV (reference sequence). Trimming removed 6 bases from V and 7 bases from J; junction bases left unmatched: 9. The CDR3 coding sequence is TGTGCCAGCAGGCACCTAGCGGGAGATCGAGAGCAGTACTTC. Its protein product is CASRHLAGDREQYF.

The gene calls are TRBV7-8 and TRBJ1-1; 7 bases are a match to TRBD1. This CDR3 has 15 residues. V shed 1 base, J shed 1 base, and the junction held 3 bases outside the gene matches. Germline-derived CDR1 and CDR2 are SGHVS and FQNEAQ. The CDR3 protein is CASSLGTGANTEAFF. CDR3 bases: TGTGCCAGCAGCTTAGGTACAGGGGCGAACACTGAAGCTTTCTTT.

This clone showed up just once. The chain has TRBV28 and TRBJ1-2; no reliable D call. The CDR3 contains 12 residues. The germline V and J ends were trimmed by 4 bases and 4 bases, with 7 bases remaining between them. Germline lookup yields CDR1 MDHEN and CDR2 SYDVKM. Here the CDR3 DNA reads TGTGCCAGCAGTTCTACTCCCTATGGCTACACCTTC. Encoded protein: CASSSTPYGYTF.

J is TRBJ2-7 and V is TRBV7-9; 11 bases are shared with TRBD2. CDR1 is SEHNR, CDR2 FQNEAQ, per germline (reference sequence). Germline trimming cut 5 bases from V and 1 base from J; bases unmatched to any gene: 7. CDR3 size: 16 residues. This chain's CDR3 is CASSLYSGRESYEQYF. The DNA of the CDR3 is TGTGCCAGCAGCCTCTATAGCGGGAGGGAATCCTACGAGCAGTACTTC.

The chain uses TRBV27 and TRBJ2-7; D remains unclear. V gave up 3 bases and J gave up 1 base, with 7 bases separating them. There are 13 residues in the CDR3. Per germline, CDR1 MNHEY and CDR2 SMNVEV (reference sequence). DNA of the CDR3: TGTGCCAGCAGTTTCTCCCCTTCCTACGAGCAGTACTTC. This encodes CASSFSPSYEQYF.

V is TRBV2 and J is TRBJ2-5, with D perhaps TRBD2 (5 bases). CDR1 and CDR2 (germline): SNHLY, FYNNEI. The CDR3 extends over 13 amino acids. Trimming took off 3 bases at V and 7 bases at J, with 12 bases between the two ends. In nucleotides, the CDR3 is TGTGCCAGCAGTGAGGACGTAAGCGGGACCCAGTACTTC. Translating gives CASSEDVSGTQYF. The full variable domain, its missing parts supplied by reference TRBV2 and TRBJ2-5, is EPEVTQTPSHQVTQMGQEVILRCVPISNHLYFYWYRQILGQKVEFLVSFYNNEISEKSEIFDDQFSVERPDGSNFTLKIRSTKLEDSAMYFCASSEDVSGTQYFGPGTRLLVL.